One and the same sample provided the 24 T cell receptor beta chains below, sequenced in a study of preoperative IRX-2 immunotherapy in early breast cancer. Clones were sequenced by immunoSEQ multiplex PCR, and TCRdb holds only the in-frame ones, with some missing. The table has approximately 24,000 clones, 80% to 90% seen once; the top ten hold 9% to 10%. Treatment of the sample: preoperative locoregional IRX-2 cytokine immunotherapy. The sample here was tumor tissue, taken after IRX-2 immunotherapy. The receptor source for this set is a human donor with breast cancer.

This clone was counted once. J is TRBJ2-5 and V is TRBV5-4; D perhaps matches TRBD1 (6 bases). V gave up 2 bases and J gave up 0 bases, with 11 bases separating them. This CDR3 contains 15 residues. Germline V gives CDR1 SGHNT, CDR2 YYREEE (reference sequence). For the CDR3, the DNA is TGTGCCAGCAGCTTCAACAGGGCCTACCAAGAGACCCAGTACTTC. Translated, it gives CASSFNRAYQETQYF.

This clone was detected only a few times. The chain employs TRBV11-2 and TRBJ1-1; D is uncertain. Germline lookup yields CDR1 SGHAT and CDR2 FQNNGV. This CDR3 region has 16 residues. V gave up 0 bases and J gave up 0 bases, with 11 bases separating them. The CDR3, as DNA: TGTGCCAGCAGCTTAGAGTTTGGGAAAATGAACACTGAAGCTTTCTTT. This encodes CASSLEFGKMNTEAFF.

The V and J genes are TRBV10-1 and TRBJ1-2; 8 bases fit TRBD1. Germline V gene lookup returns CDR1 WNHNN and CDR2 SYGVQD (reference sequence). This CDR3 is built from 13 residues. Losses at the gene ends were 9 bases for V and 2 bases for J; bases not matched to a gene: 5. The CDR3 loop is CARGDRRNYGYTF. CDR3 in DNA: TGCGCCAGAGGGGACAGGCGAAACTATGGCTACACCTTC.

The V gene is TRBV11-3, the J gene TRBJ2-4, with 7 bases matching TRBD2. CDR1 SGHNT and CDR2 YENEEA come from the germline V gene. This CDR3 has 13 residues. The junction had 5 bases not matched to a gene; V was cut back by 5 bases and J by 7 bases. In nucleotides, the CDR3 is TGTGCCAGCAGCCAAGGACTAGACAACATTCAGTACTTC. Translation: CASSQGLDNIQYF.

CDR3 sequence reads: CASSPSRSNVNEQYF. The CDR3 DNA reads as TGTGCCAGCAGCCCTTCCAGGAGTAATGTGAACGAGCAGTACTTC. The chain has TRBV7-8 and TRBJ2-7; D is unclear. The V end lost 5 bases, the J end lost 5 bases, and 19 bases lay between the germline ends. CDR1 SGHVS and CDR2 FQNEAQ come from the germline V gene. This CDR3 is built from 15 residues.

This sequence joins TRBV28 and TRBJ1-1; the match to TRBD1 covers 8 bases. The CDR3 is 16 amino acids. CDR1 and CDR2 (germline): MDHEN, SYDVKM. Losses at the gene ends were 5 bases for V and 6 bases for J; bases not matched to a gene: 14. CDR3 sequence: CASSPGTGSSRAEAFF. DNA of the CDR3: TGTGCCAGCAGTCCAGGGACAGGCAGCTCTAGGGCTGAAGCTTTCTTT. Full variable domain (remainder filled in from reference TRBV28 and TRBJ1-1): DVKVTQSSRYLVKRTGEKVFLECVQDMDHENMFWYRQDPGLGLRLIYFSYDVKMKEKGDIPEGYSVSREKKERFSLILESASTNQTSMYLCASSPGTGSSRAEAFFGQGTRLTVV.

V usage is TRBV5-1 and J usage is TRBJ2-3, with D possibly TRBD1 on 6 matching bases. V shed 0 bases and J shed 1 base, with 12 bases lying between them. CDR1 SGHRS and CDR2 YFSETQ come from the germline V gene. The CDR3 consists of 16 residues. This CDR3 is CASSLGRAGGTDTQYF. The CDR3 nucleotides are TGCGCCAGCAGCTTGGGACGGGCAGGGGGCACAGATACGCAGTATTTT.

CDR3 sequence reads: CTSIGGRRGLANEKLFF. For the CDR3, the DNA is TGCACCAGCATAGGGGGACGGAGGGGCCTTGCTAATGAAAAACTGTTTTTT. The chain uses TRBV1 and TRBJ1-4. TRBV1 is a pseudogene locus. The CDR3 is 17 amino acids.

V and J are TRBV18 and TRBJ2-2; 10 bases map to TRBD1. V gave up 6 bases and J gave up 3 bases; unmatched junction bases: 4. CDR3 length: 15 residues. Germline assignment: CDR1 KGHSH and CDR2 LQKENI. In DNA form, the CDR3 reads TGTGCCAGCTCGAGGGACAGGGGTGACACCGGGGAGCTGTTTTTT. It codes for CASSRDRGDTGELFF.

The chain is built from TRBV4-3 and TRBJ1-5; D is unresolved. Trimming removed 0 bases from V and 0 bases from J, with 6 bases in between. CDR3 length equals 15 residues. Germline V lookup: CDR1 LGHNA, CDR2 YSLEER. Here the CDR3 DNA reads TGCGCCAGCAGCCAAGATCTCTCTAGCAATCAGCCCCAGCATTTT. Protein product: CASSQDLSSNQPQHF.

The J gene is TRBJ1-2, the V gene TRBV28; 7 bases are shared with TRBD1. V shed 6 bases, J shed 6 bases, and the junction held 7 bases outside the gene matches. CDR3 length equals 13 residues. Germline assignment: CDR1 MDHEN and CDR2 SYDVKM. The CDR3 nucleotides read TGTGCCAGCAGGCCCACAGGGGTTAATGGCTACACCTTC. Translation gives CASRPTGVNGYTF.

The chain joins TRBV6-5 to TRBJ2-1, with D perhaps assigned TRBD1 or TRBD2 (5 bases each). Germline V gene data show CDR1 as MNHEY and CDR2 as SVGAGI. This CDR3 has 14 amino acids. Trimming pared 6 bases from V and 6 bases from J, leaving 15 bases between. The CDR3 sequence: CASRRDLIANEQFF. The CDR3 DNA sequence: TGTGCCAGCAGACGGGACCTGATCGCCAATGAGCAGTTCTTC.

The chain links TRBV7-6 to TRBJ2-7, with D hard to call. Germline V gene lookup returns CDR1 SGHVS and CDR2 FNYEAQ. Trimming stripped 3 bases from V and 0 bases from J, with 6 bases between. The length of the CDR3 is 13 residues. The CDR3 bases are TGTGCCAGCAGCTTGGCAAGCTCCTACGAGCAGTACTTC. This sequence encodes CASSLASSYEQYF.

The chain is built from TRBV30 and TRBJ2-3, with no clear D. Trimming pared 1 base from V and 4 bases from J, leaving 6 bases between. Germline-derived CDR1 and CDR2 are GTSNPN and SVGIG (reference sequence). The CDR3 spans 12 residues. The CDR3 bases are TGTGCCTGGAGTGGTAGCCCAGATACGCAGTATTTT. Encoded protein: CAWSGSPDTQYF.

The chain couples TRBV6-5 to TRBJ2-2; TRBD2 aligns across 10 bases. This CDR3 contains 14 residues. Germline V gene lookup returns CDR1 MNHEY and CDR2 SVGAGI. V lost 6 bases and J lost 7; bases outside the gene matches: 5. The CDR3 region is CASRQAGGRGELFF. For the CDR3, the DNA is TGTGCCAGCAGACAAGCGGGAGGGCGCGGGGAGCTGTTTTTT.

V and J are TRBV21-1 and TRBJ1-2. TRBV21-1 has pseudogene status. CDR3 size: 12 residues. Here the CDR3 reads CASSNTGYGYTF. CDR3 sequence (DNA): TGTGCCAGCAGCAATACGGGGTATGGCTACACCTTC.

The rearrangement uses TRBV27 and TRBJ2-7; TRBD1 aligns across 8 bases. V was pared by 5 bases and J by 5 bases, with 8 bases of the junction left unmatched. The germline V gene encodes CDR1 MNHEY and CDR2 SMNVEV (reference sequence). The CDR3 runs 14 residues. CDR3 nucleotide sequence: TGTGCCAGCAGTATGGGACAGGCCTTGAACGAGCAGTACTTC. It codes for CASSMGQALNEQYF.

The chain links TRBV28 to TRBJ2-1, with 9 bases aligning to TRBD2. The junction had 20 bases not matched to a gene; V was cut back by 6 bases and J by 8 bases. CDR1 is MDHEN and CDR2 is SYDVKM in the germline V gene. The CDR3 has 18 amino acids. CDR3 region: CASSLIEPASGIFDEQFF. For the CDR3, the DNA is TGTGCCAGCAGCCTTATAGAACCGGCTAGCGGGATTTTCGATGAGCAGTTCTTC.

The rearrangement uses TRBV7-2 and TRBJ2-5, with 14 positions matching TRBD2. The trim removed 4 bases at V and 5 bases at J, leaving 3 bases unmatched. This CDR3 region has 15 residues. Germline values: CDR1 SGHTA, CDR2 FQGNSA. CDR3 loop: CASSSGTSGGETQYF. The CDR3 coding sequence is TGTGCCAGCAGCTCAGGGACTAGCGGGGGTGAGACCCAGTACTTC.

This clone was recorded once. J is TRBJ2-5 and V is TRBV7-2; 12 nucleotides agree with TRBD1. The J call is uncertain, as TRBJ2-7 better fits the DNA end. Germline CDR1 SGHTA, CDR2 FQGNSA. The CDR3 is made up of 14 amino acids. The CDR3 DNA reads TGTGCCAGCAGCTTAGTGGGACAGGGGGCCGAGCAGTACTTC. It translates to CASSLVGQGAEQYF.

As concerns this clone: One junction end does not reproduce the germline sequence, and a read error may be involved. The chain has TRBV7-8 and TRBJ2-7; tentatively, D is TRBD1 or TRBD2 (5 bases each). This CDR3 is built from 12 residues. CDR1 SGHVS and CDR2 FQNEAQ come from the germline V gene. As DNA, the CDR3 is TGTGCCAGCAGCCTAGCAGGGCTCGAGCAGTACTTC. Translated: CASSLAGLEQYF.

This clone occurred a few times. This sequence joins TRBV7-2 and TRBJ2-2, with D uncertain. V gave up 3 bases and J gave up 6 bases, with 11 bases separating them. The CDR3 sequence is 14 residues long. The germline gives CDR1 SGHTA, CDR2 FQGNSA. The chain's CDR3 is CASSFDPASGELFF. The CDR3 DNA reads TGTGCCAGCAGCTTCGACCCGGCGTCCGGGGAGCTGTTTTTT.

CDR3 nucleotides: TGTGCCAGCAGCCCAACGCAGGGTTCCTTAAACACCATATATTTT. Its protein product is CASSPTQGSLNTIYF. V gene TRBV13 combines with J gene TRBJ1-3; perhaps TRBD1 as D (5 bases). Trimming stripped 5 bases from V and 6 bases from J, with 17 bases between. There are 15 residues in the CDR3. CDR1 and CDR2 (germline): PRHDT, FYEKMQ (reference sequence).

The genes are TRBV29-1 and TRBJ2-3; 9 bases match TRBD1. Germline CDR1 is SQVTM and CDR2 is ANQGSEA. With V trimmed by 6 bases and J by 0 bases, 10 bases remained unmatched. The CDR3 covers 16 residues. CDR3 DNA sequence: TGCAGCGTCTCGACCCCGGGACAGGGTAGCACAGATACGCAGTATTTT. Its protein product is CSVSTPGQGSTDTQYF.